The next 25 T cell receptor beta chains were all read from a single sample in a study of shared T cell receptors in the human thymus. Repertoires were generated with immunoSEQ multiplex PCR, while TCRdb's copy carries only in-frame clones and drops some. The repertoire includes hundreds of thousands of clones, about 90% of them detected once, and roughly 0.0087% sits in the top ten. The sample was also reused in another study, on human thymus T cells.

The specimen was thymocytes. These receptors were collected from a boy in the first two years of life with a congenital heart defect.

This sequence joins TRBV19 and TRBJ2-2; D perhaps matches TRBD1 (5 bases). The V end was cut by 3 bases, the J end by 5 bases, with 10 bases between. The CDR3 is 14 amino acids. Germline values: CDR1 LNHDA, CDR2 SQIVND (reference sequence). DNA of the CDR3: TGTGCCAGTAGTATTGGGAAGGGGACCGGGGAGCTGTTTTTT. Amino acid sequence: CASSIGKGTGELFF.

This clone has only one observation. This chain uses TRBV7-2 with TRBJ2-1; 12 bases fit TRBD2. Germline lookup yields CDR1 SGHTA and CDR2 FQGNSA. After removal of 4 bases from V and 4 bases from J, the junction contained 11 bases not matched to a gene. The CDR3 loop spans 18 amino acids. The DNA for the CDR3 is TGTGCCAGCAGCTACCTACTAGAGCTAGCGGGAGGGTACAATGAGCAGTTCTTC. Translated, it gives CASSYLLELAGGYNEQFF.

This clone was counted a few times. The chain is built from TRBV18 and TRBJ1-2; a possible D gene is TRBD1 (6 bases). Germline CDR1 KGHSH, CDR2 LQKENI. CDR3 length: 18 amino acids. V was shortened by 0 bases and J by 5 bases, with 22 bases between the two germline ends. The CDR3 bases are TGTGCCAGCTCACCACCTTTGGACAGCGAAAGATCCAGTTATGGCTACACCTTC. As protein: CASSPPLDSERSSYGYTF.

The V gene is TRBV5-1, the J gene TRBJ1-4; the D is unclear. CDR3 length equals 16 residues. The V and J ends lost 2 bases and 4 bases respectively, with 15 bases between them. CDR1 is SGHRS and CDR2 is YFSETQ in the germline V gene. CDR3 sequence reads: CASSFWARSDNEKLFF. CDR3 bases: TGCGCCAGCAGCTTTTGGGCTCGATCCGATAATGAAAAACTGTTTTTT.

This chain connects TRBV7-9 to TRBJ2-3; the match to TRBD2 covers 7 bases. The CDR3 length is 16 residues. CDR1 SEHNR and CDR2 FQNEAQ come from the germline V gene (reference sequence). Trimming at V came to 0 bases and at J to 1 base, leaving 4 bases not matched to a gene. CDR3 residues: CASSLARDYRTDTQYF. The CDR3, as DNA: TGTGCCAGCAGCTTAGCCCGGGACTACCGCACAGATACGCAGTATTTT.

The chain carries TRBV9 and TRBJ2-3, with 11 bases that match TRBD2. Germline CDR1 and CDR2: SGDLS and YYNGEE. The V gene end was trimmed by 2 bases and the J gene end by 4 bases; junction bases not matched to a gene: 6. The CDR3 is 16 amino acids. The CDR3 spells CASSVSSGGAADTQYF. CDR3 nucleotides: TGTGCCAGCAGCGTCAGTAGCGGGGGGGCCGCAGATACGCAGTATTTT.

The genes are TRBV6-4 and TRBJ1-1, with 9 nucleotides matching TRBD1. V lost 5 bases, J lost 7 bases, and 8 bases stayed unmatched. From germline, CDR1 is MRHNA and CDR2 SNTAGT. This CDR3 has 14 residues. CDR3: CASSNTGGKGEAFF. CDR3 coding DNA: TGTGCCAGCAGTAATACAGGGGGCAAGGGTGAAGCTTTCTTT.

The chain joins TRBV19 to TRBJ1-5, with unresolved D. The V and J ends lost 7 bases and 2 bases respectively, with 15 bases between them. The germline V gene encodes CDR1 LNHDA and CDR2 SQIVND (reference sequence). The CDR3 runs 15 residues. The CDR3 reads CASTLVSTGNQPQHF. The DNA of the CDR3 is TGTGCCAGTACCCTCGTCTCAACTGGCAATCAGCCCCAGCATTTT.

The chain is built from TRBV5-6 and TRBJ2-5; 7 bases fit TRBD1. The CDR3 extends over 15 amino acids. Losses at the gene ends were 4 bases for V and 11 bases for J; bases not matched to a gene: 17. Germline V lookup: CDR1 SGHDT, CDR2 YYEEEE. CDR3 protein: CASSKRQGDRKEQYF. The CDR3 DNA follows: TGTGCCAGCAGCAAAAGACAGGGAGACCGAAAAGAGCAGTACTTC.

This chain connects TRBV28 to TRBJ2-2; TRBD2 agrees at 10 bases. With V trimmed by 8 bases and J by 2 bases, 8 bases remained unmatched. The CDR3 sequence is 16 residues long. Germline-derived CDR1 and CDR2 are MDHEN and SYDVKM. The CDR3 DNA sequence: TGTGCCAGCGCCACCGGACTAGCGGTTAACACCGGGGAGCTGTTTTTT. Its translation: CASATGLAVNTGELFF.

The rearrangement links TRBV5-5 to TRBJ1-1; TRBD1 matches at 8 bases. The V gene end was trimmed by 4 bases and the J gene end by 4 bases; junction bases not matched to a gene: 6. The CDR3 runs to 14 residues. The germline V gene has CDR1 SGHKS and CDR2 YYEKEE (reference sequence). Here the CDR3 reads CASSLGQAATEAFF. The CDR3 DNA reads as TGTGCCAGCAGCCTGGGACAGGCGGCCACTGAAGCTTTCTTT.

The rearrangement links TRBV7-2 to TRBJ1-3; a possible D gene is TRBD1 (6 bases). Germline loops: CDR1 SGHTA, CDR2 FQGNSA. The length of the CDR3 is 18 residues. Trimming removed 3 bases from V and 3 bases from J, with 21 bases in between. The CDR3 nucleotides are TGTGCCAGCAGCTTGCCGAGTGCCCTTGGGACAAATGGAAACACCATATATTTT. Its protein product is CASSLPSALGTNGNTIYF.

The genes are TRBV5-1 and TRBJ1-1; D possibly corresponds to TRBD1 (5 bases). This CDR3 is built from 16 residues. Germline CDR1 is SGHRS and CDR2 is YFSETQ. V dropped 0 bases and J dropped 3 bases, with 15 bases sitting between them. The CDR3: CASSLAPGRVDTEAFF. The CDR3, as DNA: TGCGCCAGCAGCTTGGCGCCGGGCAGGGTTGACACTGAAGCTTTCTTT.

The gene calls are TRBV6-4 and TRBJ1-1; possible D gene TRBD1, 6 bases. V lost 6 bases and J lost 10, with 15 bases in between. The CDR3 is 12 residues long. Germline CDR1 is MRHNA and CDR2 is SNTAGT. The chain's CDR3 is CASSPQGVGAFF. The CDR3 nucleotides read TGTGCCAGCAGCCCACAGGGAGTGGGAGCTTTCTTT.

The chain carries TRBV11-2 and TRBJ2-7; weak D call: TRBD2 (6 bases). The V end was cut by 2 bases, the J end by 5 bases, with 16 bases between. The CDR3 extends over 15 amino acids. Germline V CDR1 and CDR2: SGHAT, FQNNGV. The CDR3 here is CASSLRGGGFHEQYF. The CDR3 DNA follows: TGTGCCAGCAGCTTAAGGGGAGGAGGTTTCCACGAGCAGTACTTC. Supplemented by reference TRBV11-2 and TRBJ2-7, the full variable domain reads EAGVAQSPRYKIIEKRQSVAFWCNPISGHATLYWYQQILGQGPKLLIQFQNNGVVDDSQLPKDRFSAERLKGVDSTLKIQPAKLEDSAVYLCASSLRGGGFHEQYFGPGTRLTVT.

This chain uses TRBV7-2 with TRBJ2-5; 7 bases are a match to TRBD1. There are 16 residues in the CDR3. CDR1 and CDR2 (germline): SGHTA, FQGNSA. The V and J ends lost 1 base and 5 bases, in that order; junction bases with no gene match: 10. Written as DNA, the CDR3 is TGTGCCAGCAGCTTAGGGACGGCGGCACAGGGGGAGACCCAGTACTTC. As protein: CASSLGTAAQGETQYF.

The chain has TRBV28 and TRBJ1-2; D possibly corresponds to TRBD1 (6 bases). V was clipped by 7 bases and J by 1 base, with 19 bases between them. CDR1 and CDR2 (germline): MDHEN, SYDVKM. The CDR3 is 16 amino acids. This CDR3 reads CASTLGATGLNYGYTF. The CDR3 nucleotides read TGTGCCAGCACCCTAGGGGCGACAGGTCTTAACTATGGCTACACCTTC.

The J gene is TRBJ2-5, the V gene TRBV15; D is possibly TRBD1 (5 bases). The CDR3 runs to 19 residues. With 0 bases removed from V and 4 bases from J, the gap between germline ends came to 24 bases. Germline assignment: CDR1 LNHNV and CDR2 YYDKDF (reference sequence). The CDR3 region is CATSRDRIRHQGLIETQYF. The CDR3 DNA follows: TGTGCCACCAGCAGAGATCGGATCAGACACCAGGGATTAATAGAGACCCAGTACTTC.

The V and J genes are TRBV7-8 and TRBJ2-7; D possibly corresponds to TRBD2 (5 bases). Germline V lookup: CDR1 SGHVS, CDR2 FQNEAQ. This CDR3 comprises 14 residues. V was shortened by 1 base and J by 5 bases, with 12 bases between the two germline ends. CDR3 protein: CASSLVRVVHEQYF. The CDR3 nucleotides read TGTGCCAGCAGCTTAGTGCGGGTAGTCCACGAGCAGTACTTC.

This chain uses TRBV11-3 with TRBJ1-1, with 8 positions matching TRBD1. CDR1 is SGHNT, CDR2 YENEEA, per germline. There are 15 residues in the CDR3. The V segment lost 5 bases and the J segment 1 base; nucleotides outside the gene matches: 6. The CDR3 bases are TGTGCCAGCAGCCGAACAGGGGGGGAGAACACTGAAGCTTTCTTT. Translation: CASSRTGGENTEAFF. The full variable domain, in which reference TRBV11-3 and TRBJ1-1 provide the parts outside the CDR3, is EAGVVQSPRYKIIEKKQPVAFWCNPISGHNTLYWYLQNLGQGPELLIRYENEEAVDDSQLPKDRFSAERLKGVDSTLKIQPAELGDSAVYLCASSRTGGENTEAFFGQGTRLTVV.

V is TRBV7-2 and J is TRBJ1-2; tentative D call: TRBD1 (5 bases). The germline V and J ends were trimmed by 2 bases and 4 bases, with 8 bases remaining between them. The CDR3 is 13 amino acids. CDR1 is SGHTA, CDR2 FQGNSA, per germline. The CDR3 is CASSLNQGYGYTF. The CDR3 coding sequence is TGTGCCAGCAGCTTAAACCAGGGCTATGGCTACACCTTC. Filled out from reference TRBV7-2 and TRBJ1-2, the complete variable domain reads GAGVSQSPSNKVTEKGKDVELRCDPISGHTALYWYRQSLGQGLEFLIYFQGNSAPDKSGLPSDRFSAERTGGSVSTLTIQRTQQEDSAVYLCASSLNQGYGYTFGSGTRLTVV.

This chain joins TRBV30 and TRBJ1-5; D uncertain. The CDR3 runs to 16 residues. Trimming took off 0 bases at V and 0 bases at J, with 12 bases between the two ends. Looked up from germline, CDR1 is GTSNPN and CDR2 is SVGIG (reference sequence). Here the CDR3 reads CAWSVRGSGSNQPQHF. In nucleotides, the CDR3 is TGTGCCTGGAGTGTACGAGGGTCCGGTAGCAATCAGCCCCAGCATTTT.

The genes are TRBV28 and TRBJ1-6; a weak D match, TRBD1 (5 bases). Germline loops: CDR1 MDHEN, CDR2 SYDVKM. V was shortened by 5 bases and J by 4 bases, with 15 bases between the two germline ends. This CDR3 has 16 residues. CDR3 DNA sequence: TGTGCCAGCAGTCCCCGGGGGGGGAGGTATAATTCACCCCTCCACTTT. Residues: CASSPRGGRYNSPLHF.

This sequence joins TRBV5-4 and TRBJ1-6; 7 positions match TRBD1. Germline assignment: CDR1 SGHNT and CDR2 YYREEE (reference sequence). CDR3 length equals 16 residues. V dropped 2 bases and J dropped 10; count of bases not matched to a gene: 12. CDR3: CASSFFPDREESPLHF. The CDR3 coding sequence is TGTGCCAGCAGCTTTTTCCCCGACAGGGAAGAGTCACCCCTCCACTTT.

V usage is TRBV19 and J usage is TRBJ1-5; D is ambiguous. V lost 2 bases, J lost 5 bases, and 16 bases lay in between. The CDR3 runs 16 residues. CDR1 is LNHDA and CDR2 is SQIVND in the germline V gene (reference sequence). The CDR3: CASSIPPGPEDQPQHF. Written as DNA, the CDR3 is TGTGCCAGTAGTATACCACCGGGTCCGGAGGATCAGCCCCAGCATTTT.